The entry below describes one T cell receptor (beta chain). Antigen: not known. V was clipped by 6 bases and J by 4 bases, with 13 bases between them. The CDR3 spans 14 residues. Per germline, CDR1 MNHEY and CDR2 SMNVEV (reference sequence). The data originate from a study of T cell responses to AZD1222 COVID-19 vaccine. Findings and limits, study-wide: Baseline seropositivity characterized only a handful of AZD1222 recipients. The donors showed a predominance of white British ancestry and of females, with possible underestimation of clonal diversity.

Profiled with immunoSEQ multiplex PCR; TCRdb holds only in-frame clones, not every one. In the table there are roughly 150,000 clones, approximately 91% of which are singletons. The chain links TRBV27 to TRBJ1-3; weak D call: TRBD1 (6 bases). The starting material was peripheral blood, obtained 28 days after the second AZD1222 dose. This TCR came from an adult who received the AZD1222 COVID-19 vaccine. The CDR3 sequence is CASRPLTGGNTIYF. In nucleotides, the CDR3 is TGTGCCAGCAGGCCCCTGACAGGCGGAAACACCATATATTTT.